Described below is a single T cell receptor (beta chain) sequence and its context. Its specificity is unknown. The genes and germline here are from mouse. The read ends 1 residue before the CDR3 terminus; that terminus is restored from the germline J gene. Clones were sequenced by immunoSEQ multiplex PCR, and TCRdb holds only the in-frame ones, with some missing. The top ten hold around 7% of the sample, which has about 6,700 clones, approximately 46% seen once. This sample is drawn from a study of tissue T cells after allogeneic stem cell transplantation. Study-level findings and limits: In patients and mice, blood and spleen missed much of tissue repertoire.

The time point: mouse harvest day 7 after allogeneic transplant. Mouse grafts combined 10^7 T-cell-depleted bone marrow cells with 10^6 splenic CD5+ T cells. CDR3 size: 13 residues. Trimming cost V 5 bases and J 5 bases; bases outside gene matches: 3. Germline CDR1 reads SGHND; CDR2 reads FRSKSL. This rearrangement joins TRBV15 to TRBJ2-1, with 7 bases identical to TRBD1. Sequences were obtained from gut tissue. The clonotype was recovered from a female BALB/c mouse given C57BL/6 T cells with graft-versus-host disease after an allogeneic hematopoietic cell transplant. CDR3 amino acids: CASSPGTDAEQFF. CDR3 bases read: TGTGCCAGCAGTCCCGGGACAGATGCTGAGCAGTTC. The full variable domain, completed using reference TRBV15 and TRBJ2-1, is DAGVTQTPRHEVAEKGQTIILKCEPVSGHNDLFWYRQTKIQGLELLSYFRSKSLMEDGGAFKDRFKAEMLNSSFSTLKIQPTEPKDSAVYLCASSPGTDAEQFFGPGTRLTVL.